A single sample gave rise to the 16 T cell receptor beta chains below, sequenced in a study of blood T cell repertoires in COVID-19. Produced via immunoSEQ multiplex PCR; TCRdb's table is partial and in-frame only. The top ten hold 3.5% to 4.5% of the sample, which has about 200,000 clones, about nine tenths seen once. The sample consisted of PBMCs or T cells enriched from blood (not recorded which). Receptor source: a woman aged 25 to 39 with acute COVID-19.

This clone was picked up one time. The J gene is TRBJ2-7, the V gene TRBV19; TRBD2 agrees at 7 bases. V lost 1 base and J lost 4; bases outside the gene matches: 4. From germline, CDR1 is LNHDA and CDR2 SQIVND (reference sequence). This CDR3 has 14 residues. CDR3 sequence (DNA): TGTGCCAGTAGTATAGGCCCCGGGGGGTACGAGCAGTACTTC. Translating it yields CASSIGPGGYEQYF.

This clone was picked up one time. This sequence joins TRBV10-3 and TRBJ2-7, with a possible D match to TRBD2 (5 bases). Trimming took 3 bases from V and 6 from J, leaving 6 bases between them. This CDR3 is built from 11 residues. Germline V gene sequence: CDR1 ENHRY, CDR2 SYGVKD. This CDR3 is CAISDRGEQYF. The CDR3 DNA reads TGTGCCATCAGTGACCGGGGCGAGCAGTACTTC.

The chain couples TRBV3-1 (or the pseudogene TRBV3-2) to TRBJ1-5, with 7 bases matching TRBD1. This CDR3 spans 18 amino acids. From germline, CDR1 is LGHDT and CDR2 YNNKEL (reference sequence). V gave up 4 bases and J gave up 0 bases; unmatched junction bases: 12. Here the CDR3 reads CASSRGTAGSYSNQPQHF. The CDR3 DNA follows: TGTGCCAGCAGCCGGGGGACAGCGGGTTCTTATAGCAATCAGCCCCAGCATTTT.

The CDR3 spells CASKAGNSNQPQHF. CDR3 nucleotides: TGTGCCAGTAAAGCAGGGAATAGCAATCAGCCCCAGCATTTT. The V gene is TRBV19, the J gene TRBJ1-5; D is perhaps TRBD1 (5 bases). The germline V gene has CDR1 LNHDA and CDR2 SQIVND (reference sequence). CDR3 length: 14 amino acids. Trimming stripped 7 bases from V and 0 bases from J, with 10 bases between.

In DNA form, the CDR3 reads TGTGCCAGTAGTACCAGCGAATGGGCCGGGAATGGCTACACCTTC. This sequence encodes CASSTSEWAGNGYTF. The rearrangement joins TRBV19 to TRBJ1-2, with D unclear. The germline V gene has CDR1 LNHDA and CDR2 SQIVND (reference sequence). The CDR3 spans 15 residues. The V end was cut by 4 bases, the J end by 6 bases, with 18 bases between.

CDR3 loop: CAWTEGGVNTEAFF. The DNA for the CDR3 is TGTGCCTGGACGGAGGGCGGGGTAAACACTGAAGCTTTCTTT. The chain carries TRBV30 and TRBJ1-1; D is uncertain. V was pared by 4 bases and J by 2 bases, with 14 bases between. This CDR3 has 14 amino acids. The germline CDR1 and CDR2 sequences are GTSNPN and SVGIG (reference sequence).

V is TRBV11-2 and J is TRBJ2-1; TRBD2 agrees at 9 bases. The CDR3 is 18 residues long. CDR1 and CDR2 from the germline V gene are SGHAT and FQNNGV. Trimming removed 2 bases from V and 10 bases from J; junction bases left unmatched: 18. The CDR3 nucleotides read TGTGCCAGCAGCTTATCGACGGCGGGGGGGCTTTCGTACACCGAGCAGTTCTTC. It yields the protein CASSLSTAGGLSYTEQFF.

The J gene is TRBJ1-1, the V gene TRBV12-3 or TRBV12-4, with D possibly matching TRBD1 (5 bases). V shed 3 bases and J shed 3 bases, with 8 bases lying between them. The CDR3 runs to 13 residues. CDR3 nucleotides: TGTGCCAGCAGTTTGGTCAGGGACACTGAAGCTTTCTTT. Translation: CASSLVRDTEAFF.

V is TRBV6-4 and J is TRBJ2-7, with D possibly TRBD2 on 5 matching bases. Germline lookup yields CDR1 MRHNA and CDR2 SNTAGT. The V end was cut by 6 bases, the J end by 4 bases, with 16 bases between. The CDR3 spans 14 residues. This CDR3 is CASRLRAGAYEQYF. For the CDR3, the DNA is TGTGCCAGCAGATTAAGGGCGGGTGCTTACGAGCAGTACTTC.

The chain carries TRBV27 and TRBJ1-1; 7 bases map to TRBD1. The CDR3 totals 16 residues. The germline V gene has CDR1 MNHEY and CDR2 SMNVEV (reference sequence). V trimming: 5 bases; J trimming: 0 bases; junction bases outside the gene matches: 9. The CDR3 DNA follows: TGTGCCAGCAGTCCCGCCGGGCAGGGGGTGAACACTGAAGCTTTCTTT. Protein product: CASSPAGQGVNTEAFF.

The rearrangement joins TRBV15 to TRBJ1-2; TRBD1 might be the D (5 bases). The CDR3 length is 14 residues. Trimming took 5 bases from V and 4 from J, leaving 14 bases between them. CDR1 is LNHNV and CDR2 is YYDKDF in the germline V gene (reference sequence). CDR3 protein: CATSGTRVFYGYTF. The CDR3 DNA is TGTGCCACCAGCGGAACCAGGGTTTTCTATGGCTACACCTTC. Full variable domain (remainder filled in from reference TRBV15 and TRBJ1-2): DAMVIQNPRYQVTQFGKPVTLSCSQTLNHNVMYWYQQKSSQAPKLLFHYYDKDFNNEADTPDNFQSRRPNTSFCFLDIRSPGLGDTAMYLCATSGTRVFYGYTFGSGTRLTVV.

The rearrangement uses TRBV5-4 and TRBJ2-2, with D hard to call. Germline V gene data show CDR1 as SGHNT and CDR2 as YYREEE (reference sequence). V was clipped by 0 bases and J by 2 bases, with 5 bases between them. The CDR3 contains 14 residues. CDR3: CASSLDGNTGELFF. The CDR3 bases are TGTGCCAGCAGCTTGGACGGTAACACCGGGGAGCTGTTTTTT.

V usage is TRBV7-6 and J usage is TRBJ1-1; D gene unclear. Germline lookup yields CDR1 SGHVS and CDR2 FNYEAQ. This CDR3 spans 14 amino acids. V was trimmed by 3 bases and J by 0 bases, leaving 8 bases between them. The CDR3 protein is CASSFSVLNTEAFF. The CDR3 nucleotides read TGTGCCAGCAGCTTTTCTGTTTTGAACACTGAAGCTTTCTTT.

The rearrangement uses TRBV4-2 and TRBJ1-2, with no clear D. Trimming pared 0 bases from V and 4 bases from J, leaving 12 bases between. CDR3 length equals 15 residues. Germline V gene lookup returns CDR1 LGHNA and CDR2 YNFKEQ. CDR3 protein: CASSQDWAGTYGYTF. DNA for the CDR3: TGTGCCAGCAGCCAAGATTGGGCCGGCACCTATGGCTACACCTTC.

V gene TRBV11-2 combines with J gene TRBJ1-1; D is undetermined. Trimming pared 5 bases from V and 8 bases from J, leaving 27 bases between. CDR1 is SGHAT and CDR2 is FQNNGV in the germline V gene. CDR3 size: 17 residues. CDR3 residues: CASSLYQPPAGNLEAFF. In nucleotides, the CDR3 is TGTGCCAGCAGCCTATACCAACCCCCCGCGGGGAACTTAGAAGCTTTCTTT.

J is TRBJ1-5 and V is TRBV9; D is ambiguous. The CDR3 is 15 residues long. Germline CDR1 SGDLS, CDR2 YYNGEE. Trimming left V 1 base short and J 4 bases short, with 12 bases between. The CDR3 sequence: CASSVNEGINQPQHF. In DNA form, the CDR3 reads TGTGCCAGCAGCGTAAATGAGGGAATAAATCAGCCCCAGCATTTT.